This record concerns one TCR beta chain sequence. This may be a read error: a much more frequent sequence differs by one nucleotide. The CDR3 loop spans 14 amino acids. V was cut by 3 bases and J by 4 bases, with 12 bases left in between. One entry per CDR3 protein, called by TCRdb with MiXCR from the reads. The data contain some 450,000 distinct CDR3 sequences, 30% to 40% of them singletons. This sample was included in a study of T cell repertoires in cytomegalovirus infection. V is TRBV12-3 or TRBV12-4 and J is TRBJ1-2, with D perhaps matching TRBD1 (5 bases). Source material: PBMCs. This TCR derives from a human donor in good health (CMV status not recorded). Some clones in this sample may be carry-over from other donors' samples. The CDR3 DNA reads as TGTGCCAGCAGTTTTGGGGCAGCTCTCTATGGCTACACCTTC. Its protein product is CASSFGAALYGYTF.